These 32 T cell receptor beta chains came from one sample sequenced in a study of T cells in Graves' hyperthyroidism and ophthalmopathy. The TCR beta CDR3 regions underwent amplification using RNA transcripts as the source. During a first-round RT-PCR of the TCR CDR3, the HTBI primer set was used. One entry per CDR3 protein, called by TCRdb with MiXCR from the multiplex PCR reads. The sample contains fewer than 850,000 distinct CDR3 sequences, 15% to 20% of which appear only once. The sample comprised blood. The origin of the receptors is a middle-aged man with Graves' hyperthyroidism.

This clonotype has at least ten counts. The chain carries TRBV2 and TRBJ2-6, with D hard to call. CDR3 size: 15 residues. V lost 5 bases to trimming and J lost 2 bases, with 10 bases between them. Germline CDR1 reads SNHLY; CDR2 reads FYNNEI. The CDR3 region is CASSHGRAGANVLTF. The DNA of the CDR3 is TGTGCCAGCAGTCACGGCCGGGCTGGGGCCAACGTCCTGACTTTC.

This clonotype was seen a handful of times. The chain links TRBV5-1 to TRBJ1-1, with D perhaps matching TRBD1 (6 bases). The V gene lost 2 bases and the J gene lost 1 base, with 9 bases spanning the gap. The germline V gene encodes CDR1 SGHRS and CDR2 YFSETQ. The CDR3 spans 14 residues. The CDR3: CASSFKDRNTEAFF. The DNA of the CDR3 is TGCGCCAGCAGCTTCAAGGACAGGAACACTGAAGCTTTCTTT.

Ten or more counts support this clonotype. The chain uses TRBV20-1 and TRBJ2-1; TRBD1 agrees at 12 bases. The CDR3 is 14 residues long. Germline-derived CDR1 and CDR2 are DFQATT and SNEGSKA (reference sequence). J gave up 4 bases and V 6 bases, and 4 bases lay outside the gene matches. Here the CDR3 reads CSARDRGLYNEQFF. CDR3 coding DNA: TGCAGTGCCAGGGACAGGGGGCTGTACAATGAGCAGTTCTTC.

This clonotype was counted ten times or more. The rearrangement links TRBV24-1 to TRBJ2-2; TRBD2 matches at 9 bases. Germline loops: CDR1 KGHDR, CDR2 SFDVKD. This CDR3 is 17 amino acids long. V was pared by 0 bases and J by 3 bases, with 4 bases of the junction left unmatched. This CDR3 is CATSDLRQREDTGELFF. CDR3 DNA sequence: TGTGCCACCAGTGATTTGCGCCAGCGGGAGGACACCGGGGAGCTGTTTTTT.

This clonotype has a handful of counts. The chain carries TRBV7-6 and TRBJ2-7, with D possibly being TRBD1 (6 bases). Trimming took 0 bases from V and 3 from J, leaving 12 bases between them. The CDR3 spans 15 residues. Germline CDR1 and CDR2: SGHVS and FNYEAQ. The CDR3 sequence is CASSLAWEGGYEQYF. CDR3 nucleotide sequence: TGTGCCAGCAGCTTAGCGTGGGAAGGGGGCTACGAGCAGTACTTC.

This clonotype was found many times. The chain carries TRBV12-5 and TRBJ2-5; 7 positions agree with TRBD1. Germline V lookup: CDR1 LGHNT, CDR2 FRNRAP. V lost 7 bases, J lost 4 bases, and 6 bases stayed unmatched. The CDR3 is 13 amino acids. The CDR3 is CASAGTEGETQYF. The CDR3 DNA follows: TGTGCTAGTGCCGGGACAGAAGGAGAGACCCAGTACTTC.

Many counts were recorded for this clonotype. The chain has TRBV28 and TRBJ1-2; D gene uncertain. In germline, CDR1 is MDHEN, CDR2 SYDVKM. V lost 2 bases, J lost 5 bases, and 9 bases lay in between. This CDR3 has 13 residues. The CDR3 protein is CASSLVGGYGYTF. The CDR3 DNA follows: TGTGCCAGCAGTTTAGTGGGAGGGTATGGCTACACCTTC.

This chain uses TRBV30 with TRBJ2-3; 8 bases align to TRBD2. The CDR3 covers 16 residues. CDR1 GTSNPN and CDR2 SVGIG come from the germline V gene (reference sequence). V lost 5 bases to trimming and J lost 0 bases; unmatched junction nucleotides: 10. CDR3 nucleotide sequence: TGTGCCTGGTCGGAAAAAGCGGGAGCTAGCACAGATACGCAGTATTTT. This gives the protein CAWSEKAGASTDTQYF. Drawing the rest from reference TRBV30 and TRBJ2-3, the complete variable domain is SQTIHQWPATLVQPVGSPLSLECTVEGTSNPNLYWYRQAAGRGLQLLFYSVGIGQISSEVPQNLSASRPQDRQFILSSKKLLLSDSGFYLCAWSEKAGASTDTQYFGPGTRLTVL.

This clonotype was seen ten or more times. The rearrangement joins TRBV29-1 to TRBJ2-7, with 7 bases matching TRBD1. Trimming removed 3 bases from V and 7 bases from J; junction bases left unmatched: 12. The CDR3 extends over 14 amino acids. Germline CDR1 reads SQVTM; CDR2 reads ANQGSEA. The DNA of the CDR3 is TGCAGCGTTGACTTGGACAGGCCCTCGGGAGAGCAGTACTTC. Its protein product is CSVDLDRPSGEQYF.

This clonotype was recorded at least ten times. V and J are TRBV7-9 and TRBJ1-6; D gene unclear. The V gene lost 0 bases and the J gene lost 0 bases, with 9 bases spanning the gap. The CDR3 spans 17 residues. Germline V gene lookup returns CDR1 SEHNR and CDR2 FQNEAQ (reference sequence). The CDR3 loop is CASSLAPKSSYNSPLHF. CDR3 sequence (DNA): TGTGCCAGCAGCTTAGCGCCCAAGAGCTCCTATAATTCACCCCTCCACTTT. The complete variable domain, with remaining parts taken from reference TRBV7-9 and TRBJ1-6, reads DTGVSQNPRHKITKRGQNVTFRCDPISEHNRLYWYRQTLGQGPEFLTYFQNEAQLEKSRLLSDRFSAERPKGSFSTLEIQRTEQGDSAMYLCASSLAPKSSYNSPLHFGNGTRLTVT.

This clonotype was recorded a few times. A single base separates this from a much larger clone, so it may be a read error. The chain joins TRBV28 to TRBJ2-4; D tentatively fits TRBD1 or TRBD2 (7 bases each). Germline V gene lookup returns CDR1 MDHEN and CDR2 SYDVKM. The CDR3 sequence is 12 residues long. V was clipped by 4 bases and J by 8 bases, with 9 bases between them. The CDR3 spells CASSSGGDIQYF. CDR3 bases: TGTGCCAGCAGTTCAGGGGGGGACATTCAGTACTTC.

The sample holds a few counts of this clonotype. The chain joins TRBV29-1 to TRBJ2-3; D remains unclear. In germline, CDR1 is SQVTM, CDR2 ANQGSEA. V gave up 6 bases and J gave up 0 bases, with 13 bases separating them. The CDR3 consists of 14 residues. The CDR3 sequence is CSVGRRQSTDTQYF. DNA of the CDR3: TGCAGCGTCGGGCGGCGGCAAAGCACAGATACGCAGTATTTT.

This clonotype was observed at least ten times. V usage is TRBV7-9 and J usage is TRBJ2-7; a weak D match, TRBD2 (5 bases). The ends were cut back, 10 bases at V and 7 bases at J, with 14 bases in the middle. Germline V gives CDR1 SEHNR, CDR2 FQNEAQ (reference sequence). The CDR3 runs to 11 residues. For the CDR3, the DNA is TGTGCCACCTTGGTTGGCGGGGAGCAGTACTTC. It yields the protein CATLVGGEQYF.

In this sample, this clonotype turned up many times. The J gene is TRBJ2-1, the V gene TRBV28; 9 bases align to TRBD2. With V trimmed by 3 bases and J by 5 bases, 11 bases remained unmatched. The CDR3 totals 17 residues. The V gene's germline CDR1 is MDHEN and CDR2 SYDVKM. CDR3 in amino acids: CASSFPRASGNNNEQFF. CDR3 DNA: TGTGCCAGCAGTTTTCCCCGGGCTAGCGGGAACAACAATGAGCAGTTCTTC.

The table lists this clonotype with many counts. The chain couples TRBV2 to TRBJ1-3; 9 bases fit TRBD1. The CDR3 extends over 14 amino acids. V was clipped by 6 bases and J by 3 bases; unmatched bases: 3. Looked up from germline, CDR1 is SNHLY and CDR2 is FYNNEI. The CDR3 DNA is TGTGCCAGCAGGACAGGGGGTATTGGAAACACCATATATTTT. Amino acid sequence: CASRTGGIGNTIYF.

In this sample, this clonotype turned up many times. The rearrangement joins TRBV12-3 or TRBV12-4 to TRBJ2-2; the D gene is possibly TRBD1 (5 bases). CDR3 length: 12 amino acids. Trimming took 5 bases from V and 7 from J, leaving 8 bases between them. For the CDR3, the DNA is TGTGCCAGCAGTCCCGACAGCGGGGAGCTGTTTTTT. This translates into CASSPDSGELFF.

This clonotype was detected ten times or more. V gene TRBV7-9 combines with J gene TRBJ2-2, with 14 positions matching TRBD2. The length of the CDR3 is 18 residues. V was pared by 5 bases and J by 2 bases, with 7 bases of the junction left unmatched. Germline V gene lookup returns CDR1 SEHNR and CDR2 FQNEAQ (reference sequence). The CDR3 DNA follows: TGTGCCAGCAGCGGGGACGGGACTAGCGGGAGTAACACCGGGGAGCTGTTTTTT. Translated, it gives CASSGDGTSGSNTGELFF.

The CDR3 loop is CASSGGGGSTQPQHF. The CDR3 bases are TGTGCCAGCAGCGGGGGGGGGGGGTCAACACAGCCCCAGCATTTT. The chain has TRBV7-9 and TRBJ1-5, with D possibly TRBD1 on 5 matching bases. V was trimmed by 5 bases and J by 7 bases, leaving 18 bases between them. Germline V lookup: CDR1 SEHNR, CDR2 FQNEAQ (reference sequence). The CDR3 contains 15 residues. The variable domain in full, completed from reference TRBV7-9 and TRBJ1-5, reads DTGVSQNPRHKITKRGQNVTFRCDPISEHNRLYWYRQTLGQGPEFLTYFQNEAQLEKSRLLSDRFSAERPKGSFSTLEIQRTEQGDSAMYLCASSGGGGSTQPQHFGDGTRLSIL.

This clonotype has ten or more counts. CDR3 region: CASSSGLAGRNYEQYF. CDR3 nucleotide sequence: TGTGCCAGCAGTTCTGGACTAGCGGGAAGGAACTACGAGCAGTACTTC. The chain employs TRBV28 and TRBJ2-7; 12 nucleotides match TRBD2. From germline, CDR1 is MDHEN and CDR2 SYDVKM. The V segment lost 4 bases and the J segment 3 bases; nucleotides outside the gene matches: 7. The CDR3 is 16 amino acids.

Of note for this clonotype: Since a much larger clone is just one base distant, this may be a read error. The V and J genes are TRBV7-8 and TRBJ2-5; TRBD1 matches 9 bases. Germline assignment: CDR1 SGHVS and CDR2 FQNEAQ. The length of the CDR3 is 16 residues. The CDR3 is CASSKPGQGIQEAQYF. The DNA of the CDR3 is TGTGCCAGCAGTAAGCCGGGACAGGGAATCCAAGAGGCCCAGTACTTC.

The chain recombines TRBV5-1 with TRBJ2-7, with 9 bases aligning to TRBD1. This CDR3 is 15 amino acids long. V lost 3 bases to trimming and J lost 4 bases; unmatched junction nucleotides: 8. Germline V lookup: CDR1 SGHRS, CDR2 YFSETQ. CDR3 sequence (DNA): TGCGCCAGCAGCTCATTCGGACAGGGGATGTACGAGCAGTACTTC. Its protein product is CASSSFGQGMYEQYF.

The chain is built from TRBV7-6 and TRBJ2-7, with 9 bases lining up with TRBD2. The CDR3 is 15 residues long. V was pared by 1 base and J by 5 bases, with 6 bases of the junction left unmatched. The germline V gene has CDR1 SGHVS and CDR2 FNYEAQ. The CDR3 sequence is CASSLEGGRDDEQYF. CDR3 DNA sequence: TGTGCCAGCAGCTTAGAGGGCGGGAGGGACGACGAGCAGTACTTC.

This clonotype was counted many times. The genes are TRBV28 and TRBJ2-7; 11 bases are a match to TRBD2. The CDR3 is 15 amino acids. Per the germline V gene, CDR1 is MDHEN and CDR2 is SYDVKM. V dropped 5 bases and J dropped 5; count of bases not matched to a gene: 8. CDR3 bases: TGTGCCAGCAGTCCCCGACTAGCGGGACTCCACGAGCAGTACTTC. Translated: CASSPRLAGLHEQYF.

This clonotype was counted many times. This chain joins TRBV11-3 and TRBJ2-5; 8 bases are a match to TRBD1. The V gene's germline CDR1 is SGHNT and CDR2 YENEEA. The CDR3 runs 13 residues. The V segment lost 5 bases and the J segment 4 bases; nucleotides outside the gene matches: 3. CDR3 bases: TGTGCCAGCAGCCAGGGGGCTGGAGAGACCCAGTACTTC. Translation gives CASSQGAGETQYF.

This clonotype has ten or more counts. This sequence joins TRBV20-1 and TRBJ1-5, with a tentative D call TRBD1 (6 bases). V was pared by 3 bases and J by 4 bases, with 13 bases between. CDR3 size: 14 residues. CDR1 and CDR2 from the germline V gene are DFQATT and SNEGSKA (reference sequence). In nucleotides, the CDR3 is TGCAGTGCTAGGCCTAGGGGGGGGAATCAGCCCCAGCATTTT. The encoded protein is CSARPRGGNQPQHF.

V and J are TRBV19 and TRBJ1-1, with TRBD1 identical over 7 bases. The CDR3 spans 12 residues. CDR1 and CDR2 from the germline V gene are LNHDA and SQIVND (reference sequence). J lost 8 bases, V lost 5 bases, and 5 bases had no gene match. In nucleotides, the CDR3 is TGTGCCAGTAGTCCGACGGGACAGGAAGCTTTCTTT. Protein: CASSPTGQEAFF.

This clonotype was counted ten times or more. The rearrangement joins TRBV28 to TRBJ2-3; TRBD2 is a possible D gene (5 bases). Germline V gives CDR1 MDHEN, CDR2 SYDVKM. V lost 2 bases, J lost 3 bases, and 9 bases lay in between. This CDR3 spans 14 amino acids. CDR3 loop: CASSLRRATDTQYF. The CDR3, as DNA: TGTGCCAGCAGTTTACGGCGGGCGACAGATACGCAGTATTTT.

The chain links TRBV28 to TRBJ2-2; weak D call: TRBD2 (5 bases). Trimming removed 10 bases from V and 8 bases from J, with 20 bases in between. The CDR3 covers 14 residues. Germline assignment: CDR1 MDHEN and CDR2 SYDVKM. The CDR3 spells CATNTGFRGGELFF. In DNA, the CDR3 is TGTGCCACCAATACCGGGTTCCGAGGGGGGGAGCTGTTTTTT.

The chain links TRBV28 to TRBJ1-1, with 8 bases matching TRBD1. Germline CDR1 MDHEN, CDR2 SYDVKM. The CDR3 has 17 amino acids. Trimming took 6 bases from V and 0 from J; bases not matched to a gene: 12. CDR3 sequence reads: CASSSGQVLSMNTEAFF. The DNA of the CDR3 is TGTGCCAGCAGCTCGGGACAGGTCCTATCCATGAACACTGAAGCTTTCTTT.

Details on this clonotype: A much more abundant neighbour one base away suggests this may be a read error. This rearrangement joins TRBV3-1 to TRBJ1-1; no reliable D call. The length of the CDR3 is 13 residues. Germline values: CDR1 LGHDT, CDR2 YNNKEL (reference sequence). CDR3 amino acids: CAISQVRRAEAFF. The CDR3 DNA reads TGTGCCATCAGCCAAGTTCGTAGGGCTGAAGCTTTCTTT.

This clonotype was recorded a few times. At one of its ends the junction is not consistent with the germline gene, which may arise from a read error. The chain has TRBV7-9 and TRBJ2-1; D perhaps matches TRBD1 (5 bases). The CDR3 covers 12 residues. CDR1 and CDR2 (germline): SEHNR, FQNEAQ (reference sequence). CDR3 DNA sequence: TGTGCCGGCAGCCAGGGTGGTTTCACCGCCCTCTTC. It encodes CAGSQGGFTALF.

This clonotype was found many times. The gene calls are TRBV11-2 and TRBJ2-3; D gene uncertain. V lost 2 bases and J 0 bases, leaving 12 bases between the germline ends. CDR1 is SGHAT, CDR2 FQNNGV, per germline. This CDR3 comprises 16 residues. The CDR3 sequence is CASSLQFGRSTDTQYF. CDR3 bases: TGTGCCAGCAGCTTACAGTTTGGCCGAAGCACAGATACGCAGTATTTT.